The TCR beta chain described here comes from a study of low-dose radiotherapy and immunotherapy resistance in tumors. For the study at large: Each patient was administered nivolumab intravenously at 240 mg, which was a flat dose, every two weeks, along with intravenous ipilimumab at 1 mg/kg every six weeks.

cDNA synthesis used a TRAV/TRBV-specific primer set for both chains. An approximately 19-cycle PCR with a constant-region primer and V-primer adapter amplified TCRs. mRNA that had been isolated underwent amplification through in vitro transcription. TCRdb ran MiXCR on the reads and lists one entry per CDR3 protein. Seen here are 65,000 to 90,000 distinct CDR3 sequences, under 20% observed once, and the top ten hold approximately 6%. The germline V gene encodes CDR1 MGHRA and CDR2 YSYEKL. V was clipped by 1 base and J by 1 base; unmatched bases: 4. The CDR3 spans 15 residues. Time point noted: before trial treatment. In its sample, this clonotype was seen many times.

The specimen was PBMCs, collected before treatment. The chain has TRBV4-1 and TRBJ2-7; TRBD2 matches 7 bases. The clonotype comes from a male donor with prostate cancer. CDR3 loop: CASSQGGSGSYEQYF. The CDR3 DNA sequence: TGCGCCAGCAGCCAAGGCGGTAGCGGGTCCTACGAGCAGTACTTC.